This T cell receptor (beta chain) was identified during a study of T cells after yellow fever vaccination. Study findings and constraints: Some clonotypes, a small share, were shared between CD4 and CD8 compartments. Abundant clonotypes from the bulk population could have been carried over as contaminants into FACS-sorted repertoires.

Using its own MiXCR run on the 5' RACE reads, TCRdb lists one record per CDR3 protein. The sample has fewer than 650,000 distinct CDR3 sequences, 21% seen once. This CDR3 spans 12 amino acids. Germline assignment: CDR1 DFQATT and CDR2 SNEGSKA (reference sequence). V lost 0 bases to trimming and J lost 8 bases, with 9 bases between them. A word on this clonotype: What it recognizes is unknown.

The V call is TRBV20-1, the J call TRBJ2-3; D unclear. This TCR came from a young man who received the YFV17D yellow fever vaccine. The sequences come from PBMCs, collected about 21 days after the first yellow fever vaccination. The CDR3 DNA is TGCAGTGCTAGAGATGTGTCGGGTACGCAGTATTTT. Amino acid sequence: CSARDVSGTQYF.